What follows are 27 T cell receptor beta chains derived from one specimen sequenced in a study of T cells in Graves' hyperthyroidism and ophthalmopathy. Amplification of TCR beta CDR3 regions used RNA as the template. HTBI primers were employed in a first-round RT-PCR of the TCR CDR3. TCRdb reprocessed the multiplex PCR reads with MiXCR, giving one entry per CDR3 protein. This table has 650,000 to 750,000 distinct CDR3 sequences, less than 15% appearing once. The sample consisted of blood. The receptors shown here come from a young woman with Graves' hyperthyroidism.

This clonotype has a count of ten or more. The V and J genes are TRBV12-3 or TRBV12-4 and TRBJ2-7; no firm D call. The CDR3 is 11 residues long. V lost 3 bases and J 7 bases, leaving 7 bases between the germline ends. In nucleotides, the CDR3 is TGTGCCAGCAGTTTCGTTAGTGAGCAGTACTTC. Its protein product is CASSFVSEQYF.

This clonotype has a count of ten or more. A read error may produce the germline difference seen at one junction end. The chain links TRBV20-1 to TRBJ2-7, with 10 bases fitting TRBD2. The germline V gene has CDR1 DFQATT and CDR2 SNEGSKA (reference sequence). CDR3 length equals 14 residues. CDR3 sequence: CSAGELAGAYEQYF. For the CDR3, the DNA is TGCAGTGCTGGAGAGCTAGCGGGAGCCTACGAGCAGTACTTC.

This clonotype came up many times. J is TRBJ2-1 and V is TRBV7-9; TRBD2 matches 8 bases. The ends lost 4 bases at V and 8 bases at J; junction bases unmatched: 19. Per germline, CDR1 SEHNR and CDR2 FQNEAQ (reference sequence). The CDR3 spans 18 residues. The CDR3 protein is CASSSPVTSAARVHEQFF. The CDR3 DNA sequence: TGTGCCAGCAGCTCACCAGTGACTAGCGCGGCCCGGGTGCATGAGCAGTTCTTC.

This clonotype has just a few counts. The chain links TRBV6-2 or TRBV6-3 to TRBJ2-1; D is uncertain. The V gene lost 3 bases and the J gene lost 0 bases, with 6 bases spanning the gap. The CDR3 runs to 14 residues. The germline gives CDR1 MNHEY, CDR2 SVGEGT. The CDR3 nucleotides read TGTGCCAGCAGTTATTGGCTCTCCTACAATGAGCAGTTCTTC. Translating gives CASSYWLSYNEQFF.

This clonotype was recorded a few times. The chain joins TRBV5-5 to TRBJ1-1, with D hard to call. CDR3 size: 14 residues. V was clipped by 0 bases and J by 1 base, with 7 bases between them. Germline V gene lookup returns CDR1 SGHKS and CDR2 YYEKEE (reference sequence). Here the CDR3 DNA reads TGTGCCAGCAGCTTGGGATTCTCGAACACTGAAGCTTTCTTT. It codes for CASSLGFSNTEAFF.

This clonotype was seen at least ten times. The CDR3 spells CASSASGYQETQYF. CDR3 in DNA: TGTGCCAGCAGCGCAAGCGGGTACCAAGAGACCCAGTACTTC. The chain couples TRBV2 to TRBJ2-5; possible D gene TRBD2, 6 bases. This CDR3 has 14 residues. Looked up from germline, CDR1 is SNHLY and CDR2 is FYNNEI. Trimming shortened V by 6 bases and J by 0 bases, and 11 bases separated the two germline ends.

The chain uses TRBV20-1 and TRBJ2-2; TRBD2 is a possible D gene (6 bases). This CDR3 comprises 12 residues. The V gene lost 1 base and the J gene lost 7 bases, with 7 bases spanning the gap. Germline CDR1 is DFQATT and CDR2 is SNEGSKA (reference sequence). CDR3 sequence reads: CSARAAGGELFF. The CDR3 DNA is TGCAGTGCTAGAGCAGCGGGCGGGGAGCTGTTTTTT.

This clonotype was detected many times. The CDR3 DNA follows: TGTGCCAGCAGCTCCCCCGTCGAAGAGACCCAGTACTTC. Protein product: CASSSPVEETQYF. The chain couples TRBV7-9 to TRBJ2-5; no clear D. The CDR3 sequence is 13 residues long. Trimming took off 4 bases at V and 3 bases at J, with 9 bases between the two ends. From germline, CDR1 is SEHNR and CDR2 FQNEAQ (reference sequence).

This clonotype was counted many times. The rearrangement joins TRBV11-2 to TRBJ1-2; the D gene is possibly TRBD1 (5 bases). Trimming shortened V by 6 bases and J by 0 bases, and 14 bases separated the two germline ends. Germline V CDR1 and CDR2: SGHAT, FQNNGV. The length of the CDR3 is 15 residues. The CDR3 sequence: CASSWGSGSNYGYTF. The DNA of the CDR3 is TGTGCCAGCAGTTGGGGCAGCGGATCTAACTATGGCTACACCTTC.

The rearrangement uses TRBV7-2 and TRBJ1-3, with D possibly matching TRBD1 (5 bases). V lost 1 base, J lost 8 bases, and 18 bases lay in between. Germline V gene lookup returns CDR1 SGHTA and CDR2 FQGNSA. The CDR3 spans 16 residues. The CDR3 nucleotides read TGTGCCAGCAGCTTAGTAGGGACGCTTTCTGGTTACACCATATATTTT. Its translation: CASSLVGTLSGYTIYF.

This clonotype was found many times. V is TRBV29-1 and J is TRBJ2-1; possibly TRBD1 for D (5 bases). The ends were cut back, 0 bases at V and 8 bases at J, with 8 bases in the middle. This CDR3 has 12 residues. Germline CDR1 is SQVTM and CDR2 is ANQGSEA. The CDR3 bases are TGCAGCGTTGAAGACAGGGCCTATGAGCAGTTCTTC. It translates to CSVEDRAYEQFF.

The genes are TRBV7-9 and TRBJ2-5, with D hard to call. V was shortened by 11 bases and J by 3 bases, with 10 bases between the two germline ends. CDR3 length: 11 residues. Germline V gene sequence: CDR1 SEHNR, CDR2 FQNEAQ (reference sequence). CDR3 sequence (DNA): TGTGCCGGGCAAATGGAAGAGACCCAGTACTTC. Its protein product is CAGQMEETQYF.

This clonotype was observed at least ten times. The chain recombines TRBV3-1 with TRBJ1-1; no definite D call. The germline CDR1 and CDR2 sequences are LGHDT and YNNKEL (reference sequence). The CDR3 runs 14 residues. Trimming took off 3 bases at V and 0 bases at J, with 8 bases between the two ends. The CDR3, as DNA: TGTGCCAGCAGCCATTGGGGTCTGAACACTGAAGCTTTCTTT. This sequence encodes CASSHWGLNTEAFF.

V usage is TRBV11-2 and J usage is TRBJ2-1, with 8 bases lining up with TRBD1. This CDR3 is built from 17 residues. After removal of 5 bases from V and 6 bases from J, the junction contained 15 bases not matched to a gene. Germline V gene lookup returns CDR1 SGHAT and CDR2 FQNNGV. The CDR3 spells CASSARIGQGNANEQFF. CDR3 DNA: TGTGCCAGCAGCGCGCGAATAGGACAGGGTAATGCCAATGAGCAGTTCTTC.

This rearrangement joins TRBV27 to TRBJ1-6, with 7 bases identical to TRBD1. Per germline, CDR1 MNHEY and CDR2 SMNVEV (reference sequence). The CDR3 runs 16 residues. Trimming cost V 5 bases and J 7 bases; bases outside gene matches: 11. DNA for the CDR3: TGTGCCAGCAGTCTTAGAACAGGGGTGAGGAATTCACCCCTCCACTTT. It is translated as CASSLRTGVRNSPLHF.

The genes are TRBV18 and TRBJ2-2; the match to TRBD1 covers 9 bases. Germline assignment: CDR1 KGHSH and CDR2 LQKENI. V gave up 5 bases and J gave up 6 bases; unmatched junction bases: 10. The CDR3 spans 16 residues. CDR3 bases: TGTGCCAGCTCAACGCCGGGACAGGGTACCGCCGGGGAGCTGTTTTTT. Translation gives CASSTPGQGTAGELFF.

This CDR3 reads CSARDQSGAYEQYF. CDR3 DNA sequence: TGCAGTGCTAGAGATCAAAGCGGGGCCTACGAGCAGTACTTC. The chain recombines TRBV20-1 with TRBJ2-7; 7 nucleotides align to TRBD2. This CDR3 is 14 amino acids long. V gave up 0 bases and J gave up 2 bases; unmatched junction bases: 4. CDR1 is DFQATT and CDR2 is SNEGSKA in the germline V gene (reference sequence).

With regard to this clonotype: One junction end does not reproduce the germline sequence, and a read error may be involved. The chain has TRBV7-2 and TRBJ2-1, with unresolved D. CDR1 SGHTA and CDR2 FQGNSA come from the germline V gene. The CDR3 sequence is 15 residues long. The chain's CDR3 is CASSRTPLSYDEQFF. DNA for the CDR3: TGTGCCAGCTCCCGAACTCCGCTGTCCTACGATGAGCAGTTCTTC. The full variable domain, completed using reference TRBV7-2 and TRBJ2-1, is GAGVSQSPSNKVTEKGKDVELRCDPISGHTALYWYRQSLGQGLEFLIYFQGNSAPDKSGLPSDRFSAERTGGSVSTLTIQRTQQEDSAVYLCASSRTPLSYDEQFFGPGTRLTVL.

This clonotype appeared a few times. The gene calls are TRBV5-1 and TRBJ2-1; D may be TRBD1 (7 bases). The germline V gene has CDR1 SGHRS and CDR2 YFSETQ. V gave up 1 base and J gave up 9 bases, with 11 bases separating them. The CDR3 is 13 residues long. The CDR3 DNA reads TGCGCCAGCAGCTTGATCAGGGGGGCTGAGCAGTTCTTC. Translation gives CASSLIRGAEQFF. The entire variable domain, with the rest obtained from reference TRBV5-1 and TRBJ2-1, is as follows: KAGVTQTPRYLIKTRGQQVTLSCSPISGHRSVSWYQQTPGQGLQFLFEYFSETQRNKGNFPGRFSGRQFSNSRSEMNVSTLELGDSALYLCASSLIRGAEQFFGPGTRLTVL.

The chain combines TRBV20-1 with TRBJ1-5, with TRBD1 matching 10 bases. The CDR3 is 17 amino acids. Germline-derived CDR1 and CDR2 are DFQATT and SNEGSKA (reference sequence). The J segment lost 9 bases and the V segment lost 6 bases, leaving 20 bases of the junction unmatched. CDR3 sequence: CSASSRDRGARRGPQHF. CDR3 coding DNA: TGCAGTGCCTCTTCCCGGGACAGGGGCGCGCGGAGGGGGCCCCAGCATTTT.

The chain couples TRBV2 to TRBJ2-1; D gene uncertain. Germline V gene lookup returns CDR1 SNHLY and CDR2 FYNNEI. The CDR3 totals 14 residues. V was pared by 6 bases and J by 2 bases, with 11 bases between. CDR3 protein: CASRDQGPYNEQFF. The CDR3 DNA reads as TGTGCCAGCAGGGACCAAGGGCCCTACAATGAGCAGTTCTTC.

The chain employs TRBV24-1 and TRBJ2-1, with 10 bases aligning to TRBD1. In germline, CDR1 is KGHDR, CDR2 SFDVKD. The CDR3 has 15 residues. After removal of 3 bases from V and 5 bases from J, the junction contained 3 bases not matched to a gene. This CDR3 reads CATSDTGQGDNEQFF. CDR3 DNA: TGTGCCACCAGTGATACAGGACAGGGGGACAATGAGCAGTTCTTC.

This clonotype was found many times. V is TRBV20-1 and J is TRBJ1-1, with 9 bases matching TRBD1. Germline CDR1 and CDR2: DFQATT and SNEGSKA (reference sequence). V was clipped by 1 base and J by 0 bases; unmatched bases: 3. The length of the CDR3 is 15 residues. The CDR3 spells CSARVDRGVNTEAFF. The DNA of the CDR3 is TGCAGTGCTAGAGTGGACAGGGGAGTGAACACTGAAGCTTTCTTT.

The chain recombines TRBV29-1 with TRBJ2-7; D gene uncertain. The V end was cut by 0 bases, the J end by 0 bases, with 6 bases between. The germline V gene has CDR1 SQVTM and CDR2 ANQGSEA. The CDR3 contains 13 residues. CDR3 sequence: CSVEEVPSYEQYF. CDR3 in DNA: TGCAGCGTTGAAGAGGTCCCCTCCTACGAGCAGTACTTC.

V usage is TRBV12-3 or TRBV12-4 and J usage is TRBJ1-1; D is unclear. The CDR3 has 16 residues. Trimming removed 5 bases from V and 4 bases from J, with 20 bases in between. The CDR3 nucleotides are TGTGCCAGCAGTCCACCCGCCGGAATATCTGCCACTGAAGCTTTCTTT. It codes for CASSPPAGISATEAFF.

This rearrangement joins TRBV6-1 to TRBJ1-5; no clear D gene. Germline values: CDR1 MNHNS, CDR2 SASEGT. CDR3 length: 15 amino acids. Trimming cost V 8 bases and J 0 bases, with 14 bases left between them. As DNA, the CDR3 is TGTGCCAGCCGGAACAGAGACTATAGCAATCAGCCCCAGCATTTT. Amino acid sequence: CASRNRDYSNQPQHF.

This clonotype was seen a handful of times. The J gene is TRBJ2-3, the V gene TRBV7-9; 11 nucleotides agree with TRBD2. The V segment lost 4 bases and the J segment 3 bases; nucleotides outside the gene matches: 3. This CDR3 contains 15 residues. Germline V gene lookup returns CDR1 SEHNR and CDR2 FQNEAQ (reference sequence). This chain's CDR3 is CASSSGLAVTDTQYF. CDR3 DNA: TGTGCCAGCAGCTCGGGACTAGCGGTTACAGATACGCAGTATTTT.